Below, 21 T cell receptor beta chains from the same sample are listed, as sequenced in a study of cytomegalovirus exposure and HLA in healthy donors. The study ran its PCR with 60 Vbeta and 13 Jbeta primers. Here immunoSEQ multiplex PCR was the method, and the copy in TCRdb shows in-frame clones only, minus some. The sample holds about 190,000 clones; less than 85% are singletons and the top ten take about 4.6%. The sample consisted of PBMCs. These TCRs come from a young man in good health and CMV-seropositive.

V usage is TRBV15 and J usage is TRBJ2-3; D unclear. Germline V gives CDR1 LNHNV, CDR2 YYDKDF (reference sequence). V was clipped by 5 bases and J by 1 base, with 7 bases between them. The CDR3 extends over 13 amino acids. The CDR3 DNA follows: TGTGCCACCAGCGCTAGAGGCACAGATACGCAGTATTTT. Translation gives CATSARGTDTQYF.

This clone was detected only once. The CDR3 sequence is CASSLWTSGGDEQYF. As DNA, the CDR3 is TGTGCCAGCAGCCTTTGGACTAGCGGGGGCGATGAGCAGTACTTC. J is TRBJ2-7 and V is TRBV11-2, with 13 positions matching TRBD2. The trim removed 5 bases at V and 7 bases at J, leaving 8 bases unmatched. The germline gives CDR1 SGHAT, CDR2 FQNNGV. This CDR3 has 15 residues.

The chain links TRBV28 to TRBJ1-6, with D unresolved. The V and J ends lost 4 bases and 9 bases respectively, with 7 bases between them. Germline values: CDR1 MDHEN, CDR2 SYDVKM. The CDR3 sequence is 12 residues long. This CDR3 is CASSYGGSPLHF. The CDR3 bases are TGTGCCAGCAGTTATGGAGGTTCACCCCTCCACTTT.

This chain's CDR3 is CASSPGVTYEQYF. The DNA for the CDR3 is TGTGCCAGCTCACCGGGAGTCACCTACGAGCAGTACTTC. The J gene is TRBJ2-7, the V gene TRBV18; the D gene is possibly TRBD2 (5 bases). The ends were cut back, 3 bases at V and 2 bases at J, with 8 bases in the middle. Germline assignment: CDR1 KGHSH and CDR2 LQKENI. The CDR3 has 13 residues.

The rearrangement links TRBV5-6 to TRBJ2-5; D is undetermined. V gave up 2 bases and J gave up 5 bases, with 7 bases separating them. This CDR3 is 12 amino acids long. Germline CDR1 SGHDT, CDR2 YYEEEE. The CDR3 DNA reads TGTGCCAGCAGCTTACTTAGTGAGACCCAGTACTTC. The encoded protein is CASSLLSETQYF.

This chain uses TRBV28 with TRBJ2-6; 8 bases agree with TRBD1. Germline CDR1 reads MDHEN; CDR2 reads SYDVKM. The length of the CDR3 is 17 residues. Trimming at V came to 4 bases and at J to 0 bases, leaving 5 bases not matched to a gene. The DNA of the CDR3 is TGTGCCAGCAGTTCCGGGACAGGTGTCTCTGGGGCCAACGTCCTGACTTTC. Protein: CASSSGTGVSGANVLTF.

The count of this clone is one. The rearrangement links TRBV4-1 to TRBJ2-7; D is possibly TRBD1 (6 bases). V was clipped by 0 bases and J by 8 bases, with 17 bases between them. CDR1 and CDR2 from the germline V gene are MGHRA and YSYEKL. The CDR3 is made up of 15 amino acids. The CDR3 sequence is CASSQEGHRARQQYF. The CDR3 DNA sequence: TGCGCCAGCAGCCAAGAGGGACACAGGGCAAGGCAGCAGTACTTC.

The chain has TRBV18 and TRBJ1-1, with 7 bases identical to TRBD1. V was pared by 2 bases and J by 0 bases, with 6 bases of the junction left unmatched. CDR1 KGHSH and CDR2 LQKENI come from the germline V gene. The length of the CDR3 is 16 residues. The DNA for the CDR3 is TGTGCCAGCTCACCAAGGGACAGTTCTCTGAACACTGAAGCTTTCTTT. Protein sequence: CASSPRDSSLNTEAFF. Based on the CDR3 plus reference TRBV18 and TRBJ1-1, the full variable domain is NAGVMQNPRHLVRRRGQEARLRCSPMKGHSHVYWYRQLPEEGLKFMVYLQKENIIDESGMPKERFSAEFPKEGPSILRIQQVVRGDSAAYFCASSPRDSSLNTEAFFGQGTRLTVV.

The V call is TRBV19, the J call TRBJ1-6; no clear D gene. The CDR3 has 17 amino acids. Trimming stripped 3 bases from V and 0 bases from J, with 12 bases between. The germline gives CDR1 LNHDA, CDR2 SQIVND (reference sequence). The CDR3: CASSIFGLSSYNSPLHF. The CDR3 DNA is TGTGCCAGTAGTATCTTCGGTCTGAGCTCCTATAATTCACCCCTCCACTTT.

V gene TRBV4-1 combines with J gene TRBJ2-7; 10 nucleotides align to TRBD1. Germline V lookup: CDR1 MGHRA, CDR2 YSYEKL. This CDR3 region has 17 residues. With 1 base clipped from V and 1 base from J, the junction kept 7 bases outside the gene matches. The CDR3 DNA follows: TGCGCCAGCAGCCAAGTACAACGGGACAGGGGTTCCTACGAGCAGTACTTC. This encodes CASSQVQRDRGSYEQYF.

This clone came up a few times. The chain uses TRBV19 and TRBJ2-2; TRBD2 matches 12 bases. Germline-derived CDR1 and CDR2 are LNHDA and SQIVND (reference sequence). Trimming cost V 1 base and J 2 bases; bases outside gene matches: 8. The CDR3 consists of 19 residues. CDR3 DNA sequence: TGTGCCAGTAGTATAGGCGGGACTAGCGGGCGGGTAAACACCGGGGAGCTGTTTTTT. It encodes CASSIGGTSGRVNTGELFF.

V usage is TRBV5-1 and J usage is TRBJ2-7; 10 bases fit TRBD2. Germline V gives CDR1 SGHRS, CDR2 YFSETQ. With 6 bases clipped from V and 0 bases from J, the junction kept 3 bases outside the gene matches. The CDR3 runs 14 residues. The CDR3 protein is CASTPSGGSYEQYF. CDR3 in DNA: TGCGCCAGCACCCCTAGCGGGGGCTCCTACGAGCAGTACTTC. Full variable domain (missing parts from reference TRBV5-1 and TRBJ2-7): KAGVTQTPRYLIKTRGQQVTLSCSPISGHRSVSWYQQTPGQGLQFLFEYFSETQRNKGNFPGRFSGRQFSNSRSEMNVSTLELGDSALYLCASTPSGGSYEQYFGPGTRLTVT.

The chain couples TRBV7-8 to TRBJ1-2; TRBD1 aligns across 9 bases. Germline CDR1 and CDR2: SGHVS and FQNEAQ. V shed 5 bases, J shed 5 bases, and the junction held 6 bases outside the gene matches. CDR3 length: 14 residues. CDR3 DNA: TGTGCCAGCAGCCGACGACAGGGGGATTATGGCTACACCTTC. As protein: CASSRRQGDYGYTF. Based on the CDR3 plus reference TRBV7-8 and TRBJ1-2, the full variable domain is GAGVSQSPRYKVAKRGQDVALRCDPISGHVSLFWYQQALGQGPEFLTYFQNEAQLDKSGLPSDRFFAERPEGSVSTLKIQRTQQEDSAVYLCASSRRQGDYGYTFGSGTRLTVV.

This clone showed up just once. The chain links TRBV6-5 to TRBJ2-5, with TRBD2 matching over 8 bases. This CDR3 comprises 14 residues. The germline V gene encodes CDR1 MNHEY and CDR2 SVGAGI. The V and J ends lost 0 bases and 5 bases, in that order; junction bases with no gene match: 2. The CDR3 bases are TGTGCCAGCAGTTACTCGACGGGGGGGGAGACCCAGTACTTC. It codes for CASSYSTGGETQYF.

CDR3 DNA sequence: TGTGCCAGCAGCTTAGCGCGGGGCTACGAGCAGTACTTC. It codes for CASSLARGYEQYF. The chain carries TRBV7-2 and TRBJ2-7, with D tentatively TRBD2 (6 bases). The V end was cut by 0 bases, the J end by 3 bases, with 6 bases between. CDR3 length: 13 residues. The germline gives CDR1 SGHTA, CDR2 FQGNSA.

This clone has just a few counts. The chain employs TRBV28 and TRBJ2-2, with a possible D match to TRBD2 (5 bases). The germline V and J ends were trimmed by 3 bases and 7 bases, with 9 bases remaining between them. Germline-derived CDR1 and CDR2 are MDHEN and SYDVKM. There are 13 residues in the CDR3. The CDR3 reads CASSFRRGGELFF. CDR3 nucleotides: TGTGCCAGCAGTTTTCGTCGGGGCGGGGAGCTGTTTTTT.

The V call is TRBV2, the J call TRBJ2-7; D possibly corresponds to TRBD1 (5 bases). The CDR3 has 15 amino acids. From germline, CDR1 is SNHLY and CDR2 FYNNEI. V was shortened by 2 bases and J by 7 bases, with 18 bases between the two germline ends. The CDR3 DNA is TGTGCCAGCAGTGAAATAACAGGCGGAATGAGAGAGCAGTACTTC. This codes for CASSEITGGMREQYF.

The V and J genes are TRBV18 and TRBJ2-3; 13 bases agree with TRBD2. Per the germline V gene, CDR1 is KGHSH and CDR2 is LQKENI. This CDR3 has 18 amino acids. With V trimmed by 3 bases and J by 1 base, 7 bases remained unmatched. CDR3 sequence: CASSPGLAGVGGTDTQYF. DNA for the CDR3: TGTGCCAGCTCACCCGGACTAGCGGGAGTGGGGGGCACAGATACGCAGTATTTT.

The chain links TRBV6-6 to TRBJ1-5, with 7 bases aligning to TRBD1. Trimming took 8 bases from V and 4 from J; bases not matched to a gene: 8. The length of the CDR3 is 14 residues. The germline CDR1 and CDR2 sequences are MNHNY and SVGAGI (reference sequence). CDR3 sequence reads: CASWTGELNQPQHF. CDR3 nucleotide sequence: TGTGCCAGCTGGACAGGAGAACTAAATCAGCCCCAGCATTTT.

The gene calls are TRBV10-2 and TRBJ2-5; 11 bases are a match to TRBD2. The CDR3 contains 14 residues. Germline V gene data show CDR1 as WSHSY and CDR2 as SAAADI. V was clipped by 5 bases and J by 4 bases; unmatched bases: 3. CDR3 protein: CASSPGLAGETQYF. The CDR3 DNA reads TGCGCCAGCAGTCCCGGACTAGCGGGAGAGACCCAGTACTTC.

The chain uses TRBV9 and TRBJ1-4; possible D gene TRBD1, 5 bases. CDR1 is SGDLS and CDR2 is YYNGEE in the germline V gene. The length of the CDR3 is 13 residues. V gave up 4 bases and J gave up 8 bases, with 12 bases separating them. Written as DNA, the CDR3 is TGTGCCAGCAGCCCTAGTGGGGGGGAAAAACTGTTTTTT. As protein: CASSPSGGEKLFF.